These 5 T cell receptor beta chains came from one sample sequenced in a study of radiation and T cells in renal cell carcinoma (dated by TCRdb to 2018 to 2020). The time point label corresponds to: baseline pretreatment blood. The label giving this sample's treatment or condition can be read as: 15 Gy SBRT to primary tumor, nephrectomy 4 weeks later. The library came from the immunoSEQ multiplex PCR assay. Drawn from immuneACCESS, this table holds only the in-frame rearrangements with V and J called that TCRdb kept. Clones are partly lost; checked studies trace under half to an unresolved V gene and leave the rest unexplained. The sample data list about 130,000 clones, and approximately 80% of these were observed just once. The leading ten clones occupy 3% of the sample. The sequencing here drew on blood, taken from a patient whose treatment included radiotherapy and nephrectomy. The receptors were gathered from a woman aged 55-69 years with renal cell carcinoma.

The J gene is TRBJ2-5, the V gene TRBV15; 10 positions agree with TRBD1. V lost 3 bases and J lost 7; bases outside the gene matches: 8. The CDR3 sequence is 15 residues long. CDR1 LNHNV and CDR2 YYDKDF come from the germline V gene (reference sequence). DNA of the CDR3: TGTGCCACCAGCAGCGACCCCGGGACAGGGGCGACCCAGTACTTC. Translated, it gives CATSSDPGTGATQYF.

The CDR3, as DNA: TGCGCCAGCAGCCCATCAGCTGCGGTCTACGAGCAGTACTTC. Translation: CASSPSAAVYEQYF. The J gene is TRBJ2-7, the V gene TRBV5-1; D ambiguous. V lost 4 bases and J 3 bases, leaving 14 bases between the germline ends. The CDR3 sequence is 14 residues long. Germline values: CDR1 SGHRS, CDR2 YFSETQ.

This clone was observed a single time. This chain links TRBV7-9 with TRBJ1-2; 7 positions match TRBD1. Germline CDR1 is SEHNR and CDR2 is FQNEAQ (reference sequence). V lost 2 bases and J lost 4; bases outside the gene matches: 7. The length of the CDR3 is 15 residues. The CDR3 protein is CASSLSEGGRYGYTF. DNA for the CDR3: TGTGCCAGCAGCTTAAGTGAAGGGGGCCGCTATGGCTACACCTTC.

V and J are TRBV19 and TRBJ2-5; no firm D call. V was trimmed by 1 base and J by 2 bases, leaving 2 bases between them. The CDR3 totals 12 residues. Per the germline V gene, CDR1 is LNHDA and CDR2 is SQIVND (reference sequence). The CDR3 loop is CASSIGQETQYF. As DNA, the CDR3 is TGTGCCAGTAGTATAGGGCAAGAGACCCAGTACTTC.

The sample holds one count of this clone. The V gene is TRBV11-3, the J gene TRBJ2-1, with D perhaps TRBD2 (6 bases). The CDR3 has 15 residues. Trimming took off 5 bases at V and 4 bases at J, with 15 bases between the two ends. Germline V lookup: CDR1 SGHNT, CDR2 YENEEA. In DNA, the CDR3 is TGTGCCAGCAGCCCCTCAGCCGGGGGATACAATGAGCAGTTCTTC. Translated, it gives CASSPSAGGYNEQFF.